The entry that follows covers one T cell receptor beta chain sequence. The CDR3 loop spans 15 amino acids. Per germline, CDR1 SEHNR and CDR2 FQNEAQ (reference sequence). V was pared by 1 base and J by 0 bases, with 7 bases between. This entry is derived from a study of cytomegalovirus exposure and HLA in healthy donors. Amplification used 60 Vbeta primers and 13 Jbeta primers. Produced via immunoSEQ multiplex PCR; TCRdb's table is partial and in-frame only. Of roughly 100,000 clones detected, approximately 80% appear once; the ten largest clones hold more than 3%. The sequenced material came from PBMCs. This TCR was recovered from a man aged 55 to 70 in good health and CMV-seronegative. The chain combines TRBV7-9 with TRBJ1-5; D is uncertain. The DNA for the CDR3 is TGTGCCAGCAGCTTAGGGCAGAATAGCAATCAGCCCCAGCATTTT. Its translation is CASSLGQNSNQPQHF.